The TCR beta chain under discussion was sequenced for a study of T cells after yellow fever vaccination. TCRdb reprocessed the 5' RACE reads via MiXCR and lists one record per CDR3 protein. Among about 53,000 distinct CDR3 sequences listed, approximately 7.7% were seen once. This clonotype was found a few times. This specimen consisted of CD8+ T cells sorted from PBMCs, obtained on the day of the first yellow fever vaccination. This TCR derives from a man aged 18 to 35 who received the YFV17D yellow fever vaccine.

DNA for the CDR3: TGTGCCAGTAGTATCTCCCGGGGGATCTGGGAGACCCAGTACTTC. It specifies CASSISRGIWETQYF. The rearrangement joins TRBV19 to TRBJ2-5; D is possibly TRBD2 (6 bases). Trimming pared 3 bases from V and 5 bases from J, leaving 16 bases between. Germline V gives CDR1 LNHDA, CDR2 SQIVND (reference sequence). The CDR3 sequence is 15 residues long.